This T cell receptor (beta chain) was captured by sequencing in a study of neurological immune-mediated disorders (dated by TCRdb to about 2019). For context, the study as a whole: Peripheral blood TCR-beta repertoires from HTLV-I-associated myelopathy (HAM/TSP) patients, multiple sclerosis patients and healthy controls were compared by UMI-based sequencing. The approximately 100 TCR-beta libraries included longitudinal samples, technical triplicates and paired sorted CD4+ and CD8+ T-cell subsets alongside PBMC samples. Each longitudinal HAM/TSP and healthy donor was sampled at 3 time-points spaced at about 3-40 month intervals. The cohort comprised roughly 69 subjects: roughly 15 HAM/TSP patients, approximately 34 multiple sclerosis patients and approximately 20 healthy controls.

cDNA synthesis used template-switch 5'RACE with a primer carrying a 10-nucleotide random unique molecular identifier tagging each TCR transcript. Every sequencing run yielded over 170 million TCR-beta sequences covering 15-18 subjects. Total RNA was extracted with the RNeasy kit. The KAPA Real-time Library Amplification kit was used to amplify TCR-beta VDJ regions with primers targeting the TCR constant region and the 5'RACE anchor. A first PCR added sample indexes and Illumina adaptors, after which a second PCR increased the library yield. After purification with Ampure beads, the TCR product of roughly 650 bp was size-selected on a 2% E-gel SizeSelection system. Before pooling, library quality was assessed on a Bioanalyzer, concentration was determined with Qubit, and library quantification was performed with the Kapa Library Quantification kit. Paired-end 2 x 150 bp sequencing of the libraries was performed on an Illumina HiSeq 2500. To increase sequence diversity, roughly 24-32% phiX was spiked into each library pool. Turning to the authors' computational methods: Quality-filtered reads were processed with the UMI-based MiGEC pipeline, which removed over 80% of raw TCR sequences during error correction. VDJ genes were aligned to IMGT germline references, and clonotypes were defined by unique CDR3 amino acid sequence plus V-J genes. Clonal expansion, Shannon diversity and CDR3 relatedness (CalcPairwiseDistances, ClusterSamples) were evaluated with VDJtools, and phylogenetic trees were built with CLCbio workbench. Using coefficient-of-variation modelling across technical triplicates, the study counted a clone as expanded if it had at least 8 unique UMIs. TCRdb reran the public reads through fastp at Q25 and MiXCR, keeping productive beta chains. Each CDR3 protein gets just one entry, which takes the most common genes and DNA from the rows behind it. The V and J calls come from TCRdb's annotation, not from the publication. The sample table shows under 130,000 distinct CDR3 sequences, and 10% to 13% are seen once. The ten top clones hold approximately 3.1% of the sample.

Taken with the paper, the label for time point translates to: longitudinal time-point 3. Unsorted PBMC libraries were generated from 2 million PBMCs stored in RNAlater at -80 °C until RNA extraction. Peripheral blood underwent Ficoll-Hypaque density gradient centrifugation to isolate PBMCs, which were then cryopreserved in liquid nitrogen. Including cysteine and phenylalanine, the CDR3 has 16 amino acids. This entry keeps only the CDR3 DNA: 48 bases, framed from base 1. Unmatched junction bases come to 13, with V trimmed by 4 bases and J by 7 bases. The germline V gene yields SGHRS for CDR1 and YFSETQ for CDR2. Broad study findings and their caveats: TCR clonal expansion was highest in HAM/TSP patients and lowest in MS patients, with MS patients falling below even healthy controls. Expanded clones from different subjects shared no identical CDR3 amino acid sequences, which suggests that TCR-beta repertoires were private in all groups.

This clonotype was counted ten times or more. Its antigen is still unknown. Base qualities are not recorded, but no much larger clone differs from it by a single base. This sequence originates from a female donor with HTLV-1-associated myelopathy (HAM/TSP). This receptor chain uses TRBV5-1 and TRBJ2-1; TRBD2 fits 8 bases in the junction. The sample consisted of PBMCs. CDR3 reads: CASSTGASGGYNEQFF. The base sequence is TGCGCCAGCAGCACGGGTGCCAGCGGGGGTTATAATGAGCAGTTCTTC.